This T cell receptor (beta chain) was recovered during a study of T-cell reconstitution after alpha-beta-depleted transplantation in children. Whole-study results and caveats: About two months after transplant, alpha-beta T cells reportedly came from several hundred expanded graft clones.

This sample's TCRbeta library carried unique molecular identifier barcodes. Via MiXCR, TCRdb re-called the PCR reads, giving one row per CDR3 protein. The repertoire includes fewer than 700,000 distinct CDR3 sequences, 23% of them detected once, and roughly 14% sits in the top ten. The CDR3 length is 15 residues. V lost 5 bases and J lost 1, with 13 bases in between. Details on this clonotype: The antigen is unknown.

Material: PBMCs, mostly from graft donor cells, obtained 360 days after TCRalphabeta/CD19-depleted stem cell transplant. The TCR was taken from a boy in the first two years of life who had a stem cell transplant for acute myeloid leukemia, so the T cells may come from the graft donor. The chain employs TRBV12-3 or TRBV12-4 and TRBJ2-3; tentatively, D is TRBD2 (5 bases). The CDR3 nucleotides are TGTGCCAGCAGTCCGGATGGAGCGGGCACAGATACGCAGTATTTT. Amino acid sequence: CASSPDGAGTDTQYF.